This TCR beta chain is from a study of shared clonotypes between healthy human individuals. J gave up 7 bases and V 2 bases, and 6 bases lay outside the gene matches. This CDR3 is built from 14 residues. Per the germline V gene, CDR1 is SGHRS and CDR2 is YFSETQ. Sequencing used immunoSEQ multiplex PCR; TCRdb keeps in-frame clones, though not all of them. Of 2,500,000 or so clones detected, approximately 90% appear once; the ten largest clones hold approximately 0.41%. Donors included only healthy HIV-negative adults lacking recent acute infections or vaccinations. This clone appeared a few times. This clonotype was sampled from a man between 18 and 35 years old in good health. Some clones in this sample may be carry-over from other donors' samples. The J gene is TRBJ1-2, the V gene TRBV5-1, with 9 bases matching TRBD1. Specimen: naive CD4+ T cells from PBMCs. As to subset: CD45RA+ positively selected. The CDR3 bases are TGCGCCAGCAGCTTTACCGGGACAGGGAGTGGCTACACCTTC. Protein sequence: CASSFTGTGSGYTF.